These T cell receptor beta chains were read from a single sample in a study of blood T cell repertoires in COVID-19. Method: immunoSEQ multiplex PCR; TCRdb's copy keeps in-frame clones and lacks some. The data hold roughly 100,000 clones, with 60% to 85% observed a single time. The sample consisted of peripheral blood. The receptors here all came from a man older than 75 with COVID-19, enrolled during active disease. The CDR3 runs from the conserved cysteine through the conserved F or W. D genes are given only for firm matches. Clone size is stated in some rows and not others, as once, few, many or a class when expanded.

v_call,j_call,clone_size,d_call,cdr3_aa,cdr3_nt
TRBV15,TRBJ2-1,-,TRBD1,CATSRDYGTESGSSYNEQFF,TGTGCCACCAGCAGAGATTATGGGACAGAGTCAGGGAGCTCCTACAATGAGCAGTTCTTC
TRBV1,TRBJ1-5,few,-,CTSSLRPPGSNQPQHF,TGCACCAGCAGCCTTAGACCCCCAGGAAGCAATCAGCCCCAGCATTTT
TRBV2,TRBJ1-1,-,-,CASSAGRNTEAFF,TGTGCCAGCAGTGCAGGCCGGAACACTGAAGCTTTCTTT
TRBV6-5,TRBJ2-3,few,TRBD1,CASSRGQGAADTQYF,TGTGCCAGCAGTAGGGGACAGGGGGCGGCAGATACGCAGTATTTT
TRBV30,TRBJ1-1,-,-,CAWSLTAMNTEAFF,TGTGCCTGGAGCCTAACAGCTATGAACACTGAAGCTTTCTTT
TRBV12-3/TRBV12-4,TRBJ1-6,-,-,CASSSQGSSPLHF,TGTGCCAGCAGCTCACAGGGTTCGTCACCCCTCCACTTT
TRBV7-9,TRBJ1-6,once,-,CASSSNSDYNSPLHF,TGTGCCAGCAGCTCTAACAGTGATTATAATTCACCCCTCCACTTT
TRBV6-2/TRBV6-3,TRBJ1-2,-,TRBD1,CASSTGTDYGYTF,TGTGCCAGCAGCACCGGGACAGATTATGGCTACACCTTC
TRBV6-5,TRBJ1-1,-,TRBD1,CASSYGASGGGTEAFF,TGTGCCAGCAGTTACGGAGCCTCAGGGGGCGGCACTGAAGCTTTCTTT
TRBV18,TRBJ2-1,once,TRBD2,CASSPGLADGEQFF,TGTGCCAGCTCGCCGGGACTAGCGGATGGGGAGCAGTTCTTC
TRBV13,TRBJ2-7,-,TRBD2,CASSLVGGRGSYEQYF,TGTGCCAGCAGCTTAGTCGGGGGGAGGGGCTCCTACGAGCAGTACTTC
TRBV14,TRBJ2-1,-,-,CASSQVFSYNEQFF,TGTGCCAGCAGCCAAGTCTTCAGTTACAATGAGCAGTTCTTC
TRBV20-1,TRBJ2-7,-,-,CSASHGSSYEQYF,TGCAGTGCTAGTCACGGGAGCTCCTACGAGCAGTACTTC
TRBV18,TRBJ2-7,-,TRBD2,CASSPKELAGGPGSEQYF,TGTGCCAGCTCACCAAAGGAACTAGCGGGAGGGCCTGGATCCGAGCAGTACTTC
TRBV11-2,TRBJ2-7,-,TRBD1,CASSLERGLGQYF,TGTGCCAGCAGCTTAGAAAGGGGGCTCGGGCAGTACTTC
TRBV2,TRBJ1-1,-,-,CASRFRWGDTEAFF,TGTGCCAGCAGGTTCAGGTGGGGGGACACTGAAGCTTTCTTT
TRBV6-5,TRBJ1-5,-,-,CASSPHRDNQPQHF,TGTGCCAGCAGCCCCCACAGGGACAATCAGCCCCAGCATTTT
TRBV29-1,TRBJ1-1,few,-,CSVEAAGAMNTEAFF,TGCAGCGTTGAGGCGGCAGGGGCCATGAACACTGAAGCTTTCTTT
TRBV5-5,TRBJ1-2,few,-,CASSLAYPGTNYGYTF,TGTGCCAGCAGCTTGGCTTACCCGGGTACTAACTATGGCTACACCTTC
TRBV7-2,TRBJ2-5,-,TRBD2,CASSLGLAGETQYF,TGTGCCAGCAGCTTGGGACTAGCGGGGGAGACCCAGTACTTC
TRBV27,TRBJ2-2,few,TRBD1,CASSPGQYTGELFF,TGTGCCAGCAGCCCGGGACAGTACACCGGGGAGCTGTTTTTT
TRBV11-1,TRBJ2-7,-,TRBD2,CASSSGLAGSGEQYF,TGTGCCAGCAGCTCGGGACTAGCGGGTTCAGGCGAGCAGTACTTC
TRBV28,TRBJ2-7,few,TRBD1,CASRETGSSSYEQYF,TGTGCCAGCAGGGAGACAGGGAGCAGCTCCTACGAGCAGTACTTC
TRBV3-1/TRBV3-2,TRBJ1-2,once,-,CASSQDGGGYYGYTF,TGTGCCAGCAGCCAAGATGGGGGGGGCTACTATGGCTACACCTTC
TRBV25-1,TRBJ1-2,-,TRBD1,CASRGQGVSGYTF,TGTGCCAGCAGAGGACAGGGGGTCTCTGGCTACACCTTC
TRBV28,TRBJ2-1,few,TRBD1,CASSLLTGFYNEQFF,TGTGCCAGCAGTTTACTGACAGGGTTCTACAATGAGCAGTTCTTC
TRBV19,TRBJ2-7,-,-,CASSDIFGSWEQYF,TGTGCCAGTAGCGACATTTTTGGGTCCTGGGAGCAGTACTTC
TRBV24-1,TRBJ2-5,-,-,CATSDPSVGGETQYF,TGTGCCACCAGTGATCCTAGCGTGGGAGGAGAGACCCAGTACTTC
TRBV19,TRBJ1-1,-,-,CASSLYSTTEAFF,TGTGCCAGTAGTTTGTACAGTACCACTGAAGCTTTCTTT
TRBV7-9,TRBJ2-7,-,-,CATGHGNYEQYF,TGTGCAACCGGACATGGAAACTACGAGCAGTACTTC
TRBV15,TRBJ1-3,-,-,CATRETGNSGNTIYF,TGTGCCACCAGAGAGACAGGAAACTCTGGAAACACCATATATTTT
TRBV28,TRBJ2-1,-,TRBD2,CASSFLLAGPGSEQFF,TGTGCCAGCAGTTTCCTTTTAGCGGGGCCGGGGAGTGAGCAGTTCTTC
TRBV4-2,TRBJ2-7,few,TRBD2,CASSPEAGGYEQYF,TGTGCCAGCAGCCCCGAAGCGGGGGGCTACGAGCAGTACTTC
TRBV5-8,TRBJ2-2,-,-,CASSFRTGDNLNTGELFF,TGTGCCAGCAGCTTCAGGACGGGAGATAATTTGAACACCGGGGAGCTGTTTTTT
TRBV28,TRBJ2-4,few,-,CASSPSEGMKNIQYF,TGTGCCAGCAGTCCCTCCGAGGGAATGAAAAACATTCAGTACTTC
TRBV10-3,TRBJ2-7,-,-,CAISSTDSYEQYF,TGTGCCATCAGTAGCACAGACTCCTACGAGCAGTACTTC
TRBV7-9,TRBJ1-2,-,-,CASGSGGYGYTF,TGTGCCAGCGGGTCTGGAGGTTATGGCTACACCTTC
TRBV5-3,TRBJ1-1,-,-,CARSPGQNTEAFF,TGTGCCAGAAGCCCCGGACAAAACACTGAAGCTTTCTTT
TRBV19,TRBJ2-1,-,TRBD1,CASSKWTGFLGRVPEQFF,TGTGCCAGTAGTAAATGGACAGGGTTTCTCGGGCGGGTTCCCGAGCAGTTCTTC
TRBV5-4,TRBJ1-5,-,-,CASSLAPEGNQPQHF,TGTGCCAGCAGCTTGGCCCCGGAGGGCAATCAGCCCCAGCATTTT
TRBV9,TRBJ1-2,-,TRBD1,CASSVAGGGYTF,TGTGCCAGCAGCGTAGCAGGGGGAGGCTACACCTTC
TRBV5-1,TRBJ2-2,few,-,CASSLEAGTNTGELFF,TGCGCCAGCAGCTTGGAGGCGGGGACGAACACCGGGGAGCTGTTTTTT
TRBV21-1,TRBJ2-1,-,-,CARGKLAGVGNEQFF,TGTGCCAGGGGAAAACTAGCGGGAGTCGGCAATGAGCAGTTCTTC
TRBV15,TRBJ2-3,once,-,CATSREARESANADTQYF,TGTGCCACCAGCAGAGAGGCTCGGGAGTCGGCGAACGCAGATACGCAGTATTTT
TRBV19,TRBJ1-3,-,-,CASSNRDTESGNTIYF,TGTGCCAGTAGTAATCGGGACACCGAATCTGGAAACACCATATATTTT
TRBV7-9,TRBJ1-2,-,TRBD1,CASSFPDRVDGYTF,TGTGCCAGCAGCTTTCCGGACAGGGTAGATGGCTACACCTTC
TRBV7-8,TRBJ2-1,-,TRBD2,CASSLASRESSYNEQFF,TGTGCCAGCAGCTTAGCCTCGCGGGAGAGCTCCTACAATGAGCAGTTCTTC
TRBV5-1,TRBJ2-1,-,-,CASSLPGAYNEQFF,TGCGCCAGCAGCTTGCCAGGGGCCTACAATGAGCAGTTCTTC
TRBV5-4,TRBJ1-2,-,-,CASSLVGVDYGYTF,TGTGCCAGCAGCTTGGTCGGGGTAGACTATGGCTACACCTTC
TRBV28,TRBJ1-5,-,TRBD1,CASSWGTGDNQPQHF,TGTGCCAGCAGCTGGGGGACAGGTGATAATCAGCCCCAGCATTTT
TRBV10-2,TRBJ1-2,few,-,CASSVNKESYGYTF,TGCGCCAGCAGTGTCAACAAGGAGAGCTATGGCTACACCTTC
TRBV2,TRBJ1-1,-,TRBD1,CASRVDRGKGTEAFF,TGTGCCAGCAGGGTCGACAGGGGGAAGGGCACTGAAGCTTTCTTT
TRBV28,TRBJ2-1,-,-,CASSQDYSHEQFF,TGTGCCAGCAGCCAAGACTACTCCCATGAGCAGTTCTTC
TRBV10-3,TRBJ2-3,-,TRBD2,CAIKASGSTDTQYF,TGTGCCATCAAGGCTAGCGGGAGTACAGATACGCAGTATTTT